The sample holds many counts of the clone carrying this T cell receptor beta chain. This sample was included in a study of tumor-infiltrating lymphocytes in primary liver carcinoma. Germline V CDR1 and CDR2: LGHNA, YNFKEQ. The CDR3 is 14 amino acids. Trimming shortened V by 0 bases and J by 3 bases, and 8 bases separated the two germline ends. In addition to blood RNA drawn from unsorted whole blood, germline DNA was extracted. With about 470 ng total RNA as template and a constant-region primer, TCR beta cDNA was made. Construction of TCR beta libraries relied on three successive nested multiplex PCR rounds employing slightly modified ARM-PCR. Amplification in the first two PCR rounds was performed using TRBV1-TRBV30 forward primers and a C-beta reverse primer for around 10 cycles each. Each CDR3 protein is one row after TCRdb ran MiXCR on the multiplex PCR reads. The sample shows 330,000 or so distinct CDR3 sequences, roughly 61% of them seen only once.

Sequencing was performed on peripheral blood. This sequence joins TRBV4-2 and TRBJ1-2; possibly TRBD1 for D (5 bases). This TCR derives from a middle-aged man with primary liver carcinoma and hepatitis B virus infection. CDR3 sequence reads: CASSQDWGDYGYTF. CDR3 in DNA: TGTGCCAGCAGCCAAGATTGGGGGGACTATGGCTACACCTTC.